These 9 T cell receptor beta chains were sequenced from one sample in a study of neoadjuvant nivolumab and ipilimumab in lung cancer. TCRdb's table, derived via immunoSEQ multiplex PCR, lists solely in-frame clones and lacks some. Altogether about 38,000 clones are present, roughly 89% being singletons, with the ten largest covering about 3.3%. Source: peripheral blood, taken before neoadjuvant nivolumab, alone or with ipilimumab. The receptors were gathered from an adult with non-small cell lung cancer.

The J gene is TRBJ1-2, the V gene TRBV11-2, with a possible D match to TRBD1 (6 bases). The CDR3 loop spans 16 amino acids. Between the trimmed V and J ends, which lost 2 bases and 7 bases, there was a span of 20 bases. Per germline, CDR1 SGHAT and CDR2 FQNNGV. The CDR3 nucleotides are TGTGCCAGCAGCTTATATTTTCGTGGGGGGGCAAGTGGCTACACCTTC. This sequence encodes CASSLYFRGGASGYTF.

The genes are TRBV7-9 and TRBJ2-3, with D possibly matching TRBD1 (6 bases). CDR1 and CDR2 from the germline V gene are SEHNR and FQNEAQ (reference sequence). The CDR3 is 16 amino acids. The V and J ends lost 4 bases and 0 bases respectively, with 14 bases between them. The CDR3 sequence is CASSYRTEPSTDTQYF. The CDR3 DNA reads TGTGCCAGCAGCTATAGGACAGAGCCTAGCACAGATACGCAGTATTTT.

This sequence joins TRBV5-1 and TRBJ2-3; 7 bases fit TRBD2. Looked up from germline, CDR1 is SGHRS and CDR2 is YFSETQ. V lost 0 bases and J lost 0; bases outside the gene matches: 7. This CDR3 has 17 amino acids. The CDR3 sequence: CASSLVPLAESTDTQYF. CDR3 bases: TGCGCCAGCAGCTTGGTACCCCTAGCGGAGAGCACAGATACGCAGTATTTT.

The chain carries TRBV2 and TRBJ1-1; maybe TRBD1 (5 bases). This CDR3 has 13 residues. Germline-derived CDR1 and CDR2 are SNHLY and FYNNEI. Trimming left V 7 bases short and J 4 bases short, with 13 bases between. The CDR3 is CASIIGAGTEAFF. The CDR3 DNA follows: TGTGCCAGCATCATCGGGGCCGGCACTGAAGCTTTCTTT.

In DNA form, the CDR3 reads TGTGCCAGTAGTCCGGAGGGGGGTTACACCGGGGAGCTGTTTTTT. Encoded protein: CASSPEGGYTGELFF. The chain employs TRBV19 and TRBJ2-2; D tentatively fits TRBD1 or TRBD2 (6 bases each). V was trimmed by 5 bases and J by 3 bases, leaving 13 bases between them. The CDR3 has 15 residues. The germline gives CDR1 LNHDA, CDR2 SQIVND (reference sequence).

This clone appeared a single time. This chain links TRBV7-2 with TRBJ2-3; 11 bases align to TRBD2. CDR3 size: 15 residues. Germline values: CDR1 SGHTA, CDR2 FQGNSA. Trimming cost V 5 bases and J 1 base; bases outside gene matches: 2. CDR3 nucleotide sequence: TGTGCCAGCAGCCTACTAGCGGGAGGCACAGATACGCAGTATTTT. Amino acid sequence: CASSLLAGGTDTQYF.

The chain joins TRBV6-1 to TRBJ1-5; D remains unclear. CDR3 length equals 12 residues. Germline V gives CDR1 MNHNS, CDR2 SASEGT. V lost 7 bases and J 2 bases, leaving 6 bases between the germline ends. CDR3 in DNA: TGTGCCAGCAAAGAGGGCAATCAGCCCCAGCATTTT. This codes for CASKEGNQPQHF.

The V call is TRBV7-9, the J call TRBJ1-4; D may be TRBD1 (5 bases). Germline V CDR1 and CDR2: SEHNR, FQNEAQ (reference sequence). The CDR3 runs to 18 residues. V dropped 4 bases and J dropped 0 bases, with 18 bases sitting between them. As DNA, the CDR3 is TGTGCCAGCAGCTGGGGCCGCTTGAGGGGCGCAACTAATGAAAAACTGTTTTTT. Translated: CASSWGRLRGATNEKLFF.

This chain uses TRBV5-6 with TRBJ2-2; 8 positions agree with TRBD1. V lost 5 bases to trimming and J lost 5 bases; unmatched junction nucleotides: 8. From germline, CDR1 is SGHDT and CDR2 YYEEEE. The CDR3 runs 15 residues. In DNA, the CDR3 is TGTGCCAGCAGTTATGCAGGGGGCGGGACCGGGGAGCTGTTTTTT. It translates to CASSYAGGGTGELFF.